This T cell receptor (beta chain) was found in a study of blood T cell repertoires in COVID-19. Germline V gene data show CDR1 as MDHEN and CDR2 as SYDVKM. V lost 4 bases and J 5 bases, leaving 12 bases between the germline ends. The CDR3 is 14 amino acids. Sequencing used immunoSEQ multiplex PCR; TCRdb keeps in-frame clones, though not all of them. The sample records some 240,000 clones, around three quarters being singletons. The chain couples TRBV28 to TRBJ1-5, with D uncertain. The sample was peripheral blood. The TCR was taken from a woman in her 70s with acute or convalescent COVID-19. Here the CDR3 DNA reads TGTGCCAGCAGTTCTACCAGCGGATATCAGCCCCAGCATTTT. It yields the protein CASSSTSGYQPQHF.